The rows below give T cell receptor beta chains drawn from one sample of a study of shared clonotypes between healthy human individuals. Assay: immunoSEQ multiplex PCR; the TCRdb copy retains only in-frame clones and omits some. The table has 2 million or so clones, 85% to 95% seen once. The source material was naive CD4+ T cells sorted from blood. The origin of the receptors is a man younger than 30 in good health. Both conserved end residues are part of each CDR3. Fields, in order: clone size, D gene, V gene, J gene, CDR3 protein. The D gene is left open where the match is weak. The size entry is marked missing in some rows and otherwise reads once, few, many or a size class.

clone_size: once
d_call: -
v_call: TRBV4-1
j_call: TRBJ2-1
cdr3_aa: CASSHRDTNFNEQFF

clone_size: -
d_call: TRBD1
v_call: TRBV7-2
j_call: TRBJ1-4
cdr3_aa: CASSAGGTNEKLFF

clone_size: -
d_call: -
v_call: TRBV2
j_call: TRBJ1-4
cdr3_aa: CASSDDGPNEKLFF

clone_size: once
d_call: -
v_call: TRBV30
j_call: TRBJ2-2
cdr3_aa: CAEGGEARELFF

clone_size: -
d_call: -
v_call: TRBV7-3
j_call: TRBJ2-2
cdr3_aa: CASSFAGKNTGELFF

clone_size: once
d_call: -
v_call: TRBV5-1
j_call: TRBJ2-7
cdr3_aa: CASSYAYEQYF

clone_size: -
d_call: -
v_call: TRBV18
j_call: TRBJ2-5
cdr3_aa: CASSPLQGTETQYF

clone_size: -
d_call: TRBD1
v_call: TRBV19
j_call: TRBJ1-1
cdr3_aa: CASSIRSGQGTEAFF

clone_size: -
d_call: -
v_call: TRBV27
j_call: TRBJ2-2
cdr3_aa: CASSLWEPNTGELFF

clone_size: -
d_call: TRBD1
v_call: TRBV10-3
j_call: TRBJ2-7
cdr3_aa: CAISESGTGVYEQYF

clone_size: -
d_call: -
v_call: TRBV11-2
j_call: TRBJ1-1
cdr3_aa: CASSLTGYQTEAFF

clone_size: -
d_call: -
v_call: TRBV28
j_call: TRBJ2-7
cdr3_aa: CASSSQGGNNPYEQYF

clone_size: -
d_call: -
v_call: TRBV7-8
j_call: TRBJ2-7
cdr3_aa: CASSPQQDFFPDEQYF

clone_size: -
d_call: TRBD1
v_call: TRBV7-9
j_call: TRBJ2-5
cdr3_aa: CASSDRVQETQYF

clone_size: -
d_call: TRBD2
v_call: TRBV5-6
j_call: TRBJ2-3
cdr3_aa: CASSYLVAGDSADTQYF

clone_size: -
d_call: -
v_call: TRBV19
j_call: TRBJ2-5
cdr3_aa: CASSIVGGGRETQYF

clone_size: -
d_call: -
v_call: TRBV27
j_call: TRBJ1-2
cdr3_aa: CASSLSGGASYGYTF

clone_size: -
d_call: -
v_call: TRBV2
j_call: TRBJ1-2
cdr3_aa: CASSESGGYGYTF

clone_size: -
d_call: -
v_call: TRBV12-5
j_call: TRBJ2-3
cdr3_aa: CASGKGGTDTQYF

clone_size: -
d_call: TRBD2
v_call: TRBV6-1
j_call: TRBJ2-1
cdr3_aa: CASSVSGSPNEQFF

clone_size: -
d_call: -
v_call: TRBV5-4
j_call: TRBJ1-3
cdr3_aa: CASSLGGAISGNTIYF

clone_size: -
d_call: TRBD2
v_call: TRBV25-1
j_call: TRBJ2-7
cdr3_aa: CASRETGLSGRANEQYF

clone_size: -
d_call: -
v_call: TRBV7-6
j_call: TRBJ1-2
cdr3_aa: CASSLVRLTGYTF

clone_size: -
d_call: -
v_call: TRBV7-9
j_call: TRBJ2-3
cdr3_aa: CASSPPLADGDITQYF

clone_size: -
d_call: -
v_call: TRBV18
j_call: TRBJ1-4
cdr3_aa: CASSAGNRPNEKLFF

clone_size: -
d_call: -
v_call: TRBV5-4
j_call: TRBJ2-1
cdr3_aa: CASSLRQGNYNEQFF

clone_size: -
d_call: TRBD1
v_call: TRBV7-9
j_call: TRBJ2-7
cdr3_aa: CASSLAHRGSYEQYF

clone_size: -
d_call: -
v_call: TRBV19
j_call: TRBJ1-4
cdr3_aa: CASSLVGKATNEKLFF

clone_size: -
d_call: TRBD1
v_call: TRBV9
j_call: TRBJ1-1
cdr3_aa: CASSPQGQGNTEAFF

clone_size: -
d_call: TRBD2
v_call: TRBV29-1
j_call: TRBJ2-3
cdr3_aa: CSDRTSGGTDTQYF

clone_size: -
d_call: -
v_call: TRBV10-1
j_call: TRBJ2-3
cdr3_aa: CASSEGHPTDTQYF

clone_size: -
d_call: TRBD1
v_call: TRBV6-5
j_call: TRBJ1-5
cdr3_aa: CASNPTGANQPQHF

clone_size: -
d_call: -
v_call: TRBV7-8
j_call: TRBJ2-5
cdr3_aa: CASSRTLQQETQYF

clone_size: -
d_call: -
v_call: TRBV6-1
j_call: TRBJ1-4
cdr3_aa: CASSPSPGPNEKLFF

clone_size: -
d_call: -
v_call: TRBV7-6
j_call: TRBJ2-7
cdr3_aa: CASSLGEGVTGQYF

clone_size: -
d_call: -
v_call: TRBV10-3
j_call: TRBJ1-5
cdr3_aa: CAIKGQSNQPQHF

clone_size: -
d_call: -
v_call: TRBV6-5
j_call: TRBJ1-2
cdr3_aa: CASSYTAQGTGYTF

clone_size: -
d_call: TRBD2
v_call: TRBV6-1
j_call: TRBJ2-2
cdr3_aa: CASRGGLAGTGELFF

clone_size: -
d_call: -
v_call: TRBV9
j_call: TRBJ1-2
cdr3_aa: CASSVDGYYGYTF

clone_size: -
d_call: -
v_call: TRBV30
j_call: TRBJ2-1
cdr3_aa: CAWSRSSANEQFF

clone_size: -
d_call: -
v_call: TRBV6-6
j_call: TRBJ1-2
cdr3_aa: CASSPGGGNYGYTF

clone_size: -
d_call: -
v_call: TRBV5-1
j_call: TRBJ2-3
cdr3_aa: CASSLAWGAPTDTQYF

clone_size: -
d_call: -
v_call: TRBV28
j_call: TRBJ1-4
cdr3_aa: CASSHHATNEKLFF

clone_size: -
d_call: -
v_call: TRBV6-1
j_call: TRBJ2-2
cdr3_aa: CASFIRNTGELFF

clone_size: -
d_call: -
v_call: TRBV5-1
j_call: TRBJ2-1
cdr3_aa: CASSAAPASYNEQFF

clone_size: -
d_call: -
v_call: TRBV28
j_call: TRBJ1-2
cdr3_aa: CASSYGYGYTF

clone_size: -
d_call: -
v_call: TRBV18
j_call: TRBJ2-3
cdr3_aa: CASSNGLAADTQYF